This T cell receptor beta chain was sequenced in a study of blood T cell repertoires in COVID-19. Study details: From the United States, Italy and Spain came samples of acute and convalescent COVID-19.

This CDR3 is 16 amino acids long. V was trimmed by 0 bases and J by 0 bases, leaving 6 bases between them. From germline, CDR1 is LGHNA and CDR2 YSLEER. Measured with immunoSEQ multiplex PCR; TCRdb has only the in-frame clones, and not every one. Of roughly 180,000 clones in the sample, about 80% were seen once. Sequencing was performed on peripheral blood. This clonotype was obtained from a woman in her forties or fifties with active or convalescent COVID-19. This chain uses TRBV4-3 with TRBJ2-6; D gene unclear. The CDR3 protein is CASSQDYSSGANVLTF. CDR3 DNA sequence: TGCGCCAGCAGCCAAGATTACAGCTCTGGGGCCAACGTCCTGACTTTC.